A selection of T cell receptor beta chains follows, all from one sample in a study of blood T cell repertoires in COVID-19. Clones were sequenced by immunoSEQ multiplex PCR, and TCRdb holds only the in-frame ones, with some missing. The sample lists some 70,000 clones; roughly four fifths were seen once. Material: peripheral blood. The source of these receptors is a man in his fifties with COVID-19, enrolled during active disease. CDR3s leave out the opening cysteine and the closing phenylalanine or tryptophan.

>TRBV7-9|TRBJ2-7
ASSSSGTGGREQY
>TRBV5-1|TRBJ1-2
ASTQATGTSYGYT
>TRBV18|TRBJ2-1
ASSSGTSGYNEQF
>TRBV7-2|TRBJ1-4
ASSLTGGINEKLF
>TRBV19|TRBJ1-5
ASSPYSGDQPQH
>TRBV27|TRBJ2-2
ASSFTGTGIGELF
>TRBV11-1|TRBJ2-7
ASRSIRLREQY
>TRBV6-5|TRBJ1-1
ASRNRGLPHEAF
>TRBV6-2/TRBV6-3|TRBJ2-4
ASSPGTGFGIQY
>TRBV9|TRBJ2-5
ASSEGNRDAETQY
>TRBV9|TRBJ2-2
ASSVGPSGVTGELF
>TRBV6-5|TRBJ1-1
ASSTQGNTEAF
>TRBV27|TRBJ2-3
ASSPRRGLDTQY
>TRBV6-5|TRBJ1-1
ASHPGGSSTEAF
>TRBV5-6|TRBJ1-2
ASSSTLGDARNGYT
>TRBV9|TRBJ2-4
ASSVAGGSKNIQY
>TRBV14|TRBJ1-1
ASSLGQPLWITEAF
>TRBV7-6|TRBJ1-2
ASSPTGAGGYT
>TRBV6-6|TRBJ2-1
ASLSSGVEQF
>TRBV19|TRBJ2-7
ASSRTGYEQY
>TRBV30|TRBJ2-7
AWSVRGLNRGEQY
>TRBV9|TRBJ2-7
ASSPGNYEQY